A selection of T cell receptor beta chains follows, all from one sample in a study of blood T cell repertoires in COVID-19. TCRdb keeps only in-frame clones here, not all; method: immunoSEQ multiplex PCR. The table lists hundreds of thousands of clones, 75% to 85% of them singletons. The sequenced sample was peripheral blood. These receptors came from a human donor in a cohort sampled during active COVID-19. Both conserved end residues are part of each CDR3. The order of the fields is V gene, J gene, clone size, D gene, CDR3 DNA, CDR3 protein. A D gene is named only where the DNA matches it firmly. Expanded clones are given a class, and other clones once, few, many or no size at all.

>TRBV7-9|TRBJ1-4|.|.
TGTGCCAGCAGCTCGGACGTAGGGGATGAAAAACTGTTTTTT
CASSSDVGDEKLFF
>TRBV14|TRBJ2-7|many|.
TGTGCCAGCAGCCTCAAAACCATTGGTAGGGGGTACGAGCAGTACTTC
CASSLKTIGRGYEQYF
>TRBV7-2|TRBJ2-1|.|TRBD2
TGTGCCAGCAGCTTAACTAGCGGGGGCTTAGGTGAGCAGTTCTTC
CASSLTSGGLGEQFF
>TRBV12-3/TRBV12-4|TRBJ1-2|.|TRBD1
TGTGCCAGCAAGGGGGCATATGGCTACACCTTC
CASKGAYGYTF
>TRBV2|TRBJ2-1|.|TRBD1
TGTGCCAGCAGTGTGGACAGGGTAGGTTACAATGAGCAGTTCTTC
CASSVDRVGYNEQFF
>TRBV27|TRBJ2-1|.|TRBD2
TGTGCCAGCAGCGGACTAGGGCGGAATGAGCAGTTCTTC
CASSGLGRNEQFF
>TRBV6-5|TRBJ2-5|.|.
TGTGCCAGCAGTTACTCGAGTAATCTAGCCCAAGAGACCCAGTACTTC
CASSYSSNLAQETQYF
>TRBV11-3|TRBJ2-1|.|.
TGTGCCAGCAGCTTGCAGGGTAATGAGCAGTTCTTC
CASSLQGNEQFF
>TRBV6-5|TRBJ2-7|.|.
TGTGCCAGCATGGAGGGAACCGCCCCCTACGAGCAGTACTTC
CASMEGTAPYEQYF
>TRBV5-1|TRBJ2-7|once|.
TGCGCCAGCAGCTCGCAACAGGGAGCCTACGAGCAGTACTTC
CASSSQQGAYEQYF
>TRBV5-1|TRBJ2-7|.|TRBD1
TGCGCCAGCAGCTTCCAAGCGACAGGGATGAGCTCCTACGAGCAGTACTTC
CASSFQATGMSSYEQYF